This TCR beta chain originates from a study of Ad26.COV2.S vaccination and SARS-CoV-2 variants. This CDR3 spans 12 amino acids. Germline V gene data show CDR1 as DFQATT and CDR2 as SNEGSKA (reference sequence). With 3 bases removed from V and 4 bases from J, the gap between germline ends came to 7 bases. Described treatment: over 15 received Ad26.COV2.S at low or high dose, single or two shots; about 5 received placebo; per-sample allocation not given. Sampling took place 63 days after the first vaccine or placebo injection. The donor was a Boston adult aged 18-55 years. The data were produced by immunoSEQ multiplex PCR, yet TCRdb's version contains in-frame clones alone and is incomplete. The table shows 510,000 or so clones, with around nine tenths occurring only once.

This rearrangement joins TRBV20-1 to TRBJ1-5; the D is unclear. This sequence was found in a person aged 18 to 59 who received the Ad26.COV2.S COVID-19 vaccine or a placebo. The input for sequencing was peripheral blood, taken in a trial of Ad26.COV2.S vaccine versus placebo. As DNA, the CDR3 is TGCAGTGCTAGTGGGCCTAATCAGCCCCAGCATTTT. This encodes CSASGPNQPQHF.